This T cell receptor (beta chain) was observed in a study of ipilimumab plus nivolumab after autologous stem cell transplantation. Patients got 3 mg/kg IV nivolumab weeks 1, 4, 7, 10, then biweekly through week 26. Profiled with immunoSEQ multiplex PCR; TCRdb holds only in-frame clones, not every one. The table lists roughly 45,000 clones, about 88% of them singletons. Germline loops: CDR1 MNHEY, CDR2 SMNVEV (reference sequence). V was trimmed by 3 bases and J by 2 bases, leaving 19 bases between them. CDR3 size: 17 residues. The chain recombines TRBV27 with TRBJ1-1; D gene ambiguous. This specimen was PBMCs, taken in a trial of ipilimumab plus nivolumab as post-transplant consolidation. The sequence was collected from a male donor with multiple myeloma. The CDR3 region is CASSLSSVVQINTEAFF. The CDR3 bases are TGTGCCAGCAGTTTGTCCTCGGTGGTACAGATAAACACTGAAGCTTTCTTT.